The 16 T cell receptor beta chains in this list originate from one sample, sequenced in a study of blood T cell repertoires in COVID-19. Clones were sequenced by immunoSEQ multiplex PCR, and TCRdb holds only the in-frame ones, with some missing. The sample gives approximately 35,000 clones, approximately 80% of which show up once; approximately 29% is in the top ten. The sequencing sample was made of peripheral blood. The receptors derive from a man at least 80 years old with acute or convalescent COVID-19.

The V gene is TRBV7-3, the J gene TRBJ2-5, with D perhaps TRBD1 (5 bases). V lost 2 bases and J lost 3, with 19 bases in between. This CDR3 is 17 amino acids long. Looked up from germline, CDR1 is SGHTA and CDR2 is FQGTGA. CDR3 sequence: CASSLGYPYDSKETQYF. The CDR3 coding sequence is TGTGCCAGCAGCTTAGGGTACCCATACGACAGTAAAGAGACCCAGTACTTC. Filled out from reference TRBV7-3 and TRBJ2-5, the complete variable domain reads GAGVSQTPSNKVTEKGKYVELRCDPISGHTALYWYRQSLGQGPEFLIYFQGTGAADDSGLPNDRFFAVRPEGSVSTLKIQRTERGDSAVYLCASSLGYPYDSKETQYFGPGTRLLVL.

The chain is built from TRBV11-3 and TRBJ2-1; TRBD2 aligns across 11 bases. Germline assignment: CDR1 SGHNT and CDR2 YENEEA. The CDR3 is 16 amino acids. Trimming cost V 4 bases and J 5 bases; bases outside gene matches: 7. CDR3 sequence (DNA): TGTGCCAGCAGCTCACGACTAGCGGGAAGCAACAATGAGCAGTTCTTC. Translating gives CASSSRLAGSNNEQFF.

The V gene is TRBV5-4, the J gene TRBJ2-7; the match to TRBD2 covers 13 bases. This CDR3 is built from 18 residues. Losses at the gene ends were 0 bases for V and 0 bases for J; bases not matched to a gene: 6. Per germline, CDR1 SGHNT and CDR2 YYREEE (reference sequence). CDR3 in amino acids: CASSLGGLAGESSYEQYF. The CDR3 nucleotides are TGTGCCAGCAGCTTGGGAGGACTAGCGGGGGAGAGCTCCTACGAGCAGTACTTC.

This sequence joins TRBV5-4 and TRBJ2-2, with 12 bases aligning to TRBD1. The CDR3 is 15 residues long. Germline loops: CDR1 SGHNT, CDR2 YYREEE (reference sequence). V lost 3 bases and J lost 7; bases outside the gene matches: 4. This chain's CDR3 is CASSYGTGGIGELFF. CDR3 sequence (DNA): TGTGCCAGCAGCTACGGGACAGGGGGCATCGGGGAGCTGTTTTTT.

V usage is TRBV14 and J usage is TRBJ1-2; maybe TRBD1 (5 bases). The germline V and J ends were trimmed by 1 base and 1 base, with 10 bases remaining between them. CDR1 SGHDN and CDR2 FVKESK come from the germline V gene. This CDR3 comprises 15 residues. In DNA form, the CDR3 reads TGTGCCAGCAGCCAAGGGACATCGCTTAACTATGGCTACACCTTC. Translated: CASSQGTSLNYGYTF. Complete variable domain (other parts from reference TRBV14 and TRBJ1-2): EAGVTQFPSHSVIEKGQTVTLRCDPISGHDNLYWYRRVMGKEIKFLLHFVKESKQDESGMPNNRFLAERTGGTYSTLKVQPAELEDSGVYFCASSQGTSLNYGYTFGSGTRLTVV.

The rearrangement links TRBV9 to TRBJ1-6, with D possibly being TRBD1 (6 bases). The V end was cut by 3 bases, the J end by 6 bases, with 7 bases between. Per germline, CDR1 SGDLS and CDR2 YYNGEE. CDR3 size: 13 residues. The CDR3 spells CASSGQANSPLHF. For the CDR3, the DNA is TGTGCCAGCAGCGGACAGGCTAATTCACCCCTCCACTTT.

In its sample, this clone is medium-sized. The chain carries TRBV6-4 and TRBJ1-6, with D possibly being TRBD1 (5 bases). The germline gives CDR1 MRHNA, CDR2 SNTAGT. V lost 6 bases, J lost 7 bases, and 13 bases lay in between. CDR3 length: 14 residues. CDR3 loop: CASRDTDLNSPLHF. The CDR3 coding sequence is TGTGCCAGCAGGGACACCGATCTAAATTCACCCCTCCACTTT.

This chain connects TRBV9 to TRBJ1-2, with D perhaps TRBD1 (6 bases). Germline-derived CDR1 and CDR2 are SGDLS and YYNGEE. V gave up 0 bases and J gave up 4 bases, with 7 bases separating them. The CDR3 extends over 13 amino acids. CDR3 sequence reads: CASSVAGVYGYTF. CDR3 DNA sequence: TGTGCCAGCAGCGTAGCAGGGGTCTATGGCTACACCTTC.

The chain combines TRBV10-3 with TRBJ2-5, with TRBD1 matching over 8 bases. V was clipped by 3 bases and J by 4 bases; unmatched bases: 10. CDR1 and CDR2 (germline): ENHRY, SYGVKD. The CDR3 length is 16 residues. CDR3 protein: CAISDTAGGLGETQYF. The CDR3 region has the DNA TGTGCCATCAGTGATACCGCAGGGGGCTTAGGAGAGACCCAGTACTTC.

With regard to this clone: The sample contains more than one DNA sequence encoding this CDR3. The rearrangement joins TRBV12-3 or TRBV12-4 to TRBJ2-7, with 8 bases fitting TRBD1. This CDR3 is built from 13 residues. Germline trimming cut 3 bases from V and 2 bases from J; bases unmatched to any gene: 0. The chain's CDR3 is CASSLTGAYEQYF. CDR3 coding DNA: TGTGCCAGCAGTTTGACAGGGGCCTACGAGCAGTACTTC.

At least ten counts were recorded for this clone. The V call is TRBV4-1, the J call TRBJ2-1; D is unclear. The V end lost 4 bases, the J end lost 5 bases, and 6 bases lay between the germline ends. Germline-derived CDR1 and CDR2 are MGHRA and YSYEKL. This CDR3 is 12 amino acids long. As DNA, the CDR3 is TGCGCCAGCAGCCCTACCAACAATGAGCAGTTCTTC. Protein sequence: CASSPTNNEQFF.

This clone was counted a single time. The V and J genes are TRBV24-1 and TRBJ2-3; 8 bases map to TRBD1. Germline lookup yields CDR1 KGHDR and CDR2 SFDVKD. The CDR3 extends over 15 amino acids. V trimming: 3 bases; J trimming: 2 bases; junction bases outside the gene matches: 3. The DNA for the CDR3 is TGTGCCACCAGTGATCCGACAGGGGTCACAGATACGCAGTATTTT. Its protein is CATSDPTGVTDTQYF.

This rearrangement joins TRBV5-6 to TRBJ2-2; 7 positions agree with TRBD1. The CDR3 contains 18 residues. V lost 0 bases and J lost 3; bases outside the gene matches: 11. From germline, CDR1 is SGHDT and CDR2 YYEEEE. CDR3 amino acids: CASSLETGWIEDTGELFF. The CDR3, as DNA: TGTGCCAGCAGCTTGGAGACAGGGTGGATCGAGGACACCGGGGAGCTGTTTTTT. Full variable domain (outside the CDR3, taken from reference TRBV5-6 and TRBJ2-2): DAGVTQSPTHLIKTRGQQVTLRCSPKSGHDTVSWYQQALGQGPQFIFQYYEEEERQRGNFPDRFSGHQFPNYSSELNVNALLLGDSALYLCASSLETGWIEDTGELFFGEGSRLTVL.

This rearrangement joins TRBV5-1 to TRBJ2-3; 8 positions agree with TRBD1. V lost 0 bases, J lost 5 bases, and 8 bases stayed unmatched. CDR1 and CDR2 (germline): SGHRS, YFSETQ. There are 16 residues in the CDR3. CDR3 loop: CASSLATGTGQDTQYF. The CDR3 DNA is TGCGCCAGCAGCTTGGCGACAGGGACAGGTCAAGATACGCAGTATTTT.

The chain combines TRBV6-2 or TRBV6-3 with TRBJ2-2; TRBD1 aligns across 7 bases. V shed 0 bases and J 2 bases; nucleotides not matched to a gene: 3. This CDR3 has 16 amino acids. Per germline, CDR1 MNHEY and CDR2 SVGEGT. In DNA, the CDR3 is TGTGCCAGCAGTTACTCGAGGGACAGAAACACCGGGGAGCTGTTTTTT. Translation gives CASSYSRDRNTGELFF.

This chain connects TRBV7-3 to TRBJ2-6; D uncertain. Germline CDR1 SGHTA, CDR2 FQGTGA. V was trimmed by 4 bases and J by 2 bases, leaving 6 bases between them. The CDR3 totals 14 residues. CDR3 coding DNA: TGTGCCAGCAGCTCCCCCGCTGGGGCCAACGTCCTGACTTTC. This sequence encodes CASSSPAGANVLTF.